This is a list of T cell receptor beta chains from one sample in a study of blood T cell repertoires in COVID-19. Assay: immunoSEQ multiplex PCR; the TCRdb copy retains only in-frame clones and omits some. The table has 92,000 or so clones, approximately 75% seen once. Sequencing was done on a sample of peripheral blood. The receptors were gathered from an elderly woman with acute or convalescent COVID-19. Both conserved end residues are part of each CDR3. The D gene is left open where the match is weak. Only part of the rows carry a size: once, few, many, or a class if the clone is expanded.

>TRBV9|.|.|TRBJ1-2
CASSASDKVYYGYTF
TGTGCCAGCAGCGCATCGGACAAAGTGTACTATGGCTACACCTTC
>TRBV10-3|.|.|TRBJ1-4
CAIGRGNGEKLFF
TGTGCCATCGGACGGGGGAATGGTGAAAAACTGTTTTTT
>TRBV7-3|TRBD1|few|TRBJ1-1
CASSLNPGGLGSTEAFF
TGTGCCAGCAGCTTAAATCCAGGGGGCCTAGGTAGCACTGAAGCTTTCTTT
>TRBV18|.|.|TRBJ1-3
CASSRDRSPGNTIYF
TGTGCCAGCTCACGTGACAGGTCCCCTGGAAACACCATATATTTT
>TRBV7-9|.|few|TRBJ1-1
CASSPPRGGKNTEAFF
TGTGCCAGCAGTCCACCCCGAGGCGGTAAGAACACTGAAGCTTTCTTT
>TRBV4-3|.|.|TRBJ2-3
CASSQEVNEPKTDTQYF
TGCGCCAGCAGCCAAGAAGTAAATGAGCCTAAAACAGATACGCAGTATTTT
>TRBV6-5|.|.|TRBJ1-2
CASSYSAANYGYTF
TGTGCCAGCAGTTACTCGGCAGCTAACTATGGCTACACCTTC
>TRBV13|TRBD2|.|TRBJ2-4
CASSPTGGAGNIQYF
TGTGCCAGCAGTCCAACGGGAGGGGCCGGAAACATTCAGTACTTC
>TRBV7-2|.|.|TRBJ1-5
CASSSRGQPQHF
TGTGCCAGCAGCTCGCGGGGACAGCCCCAGCATTTT
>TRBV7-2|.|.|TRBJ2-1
CASSLSGPGLNNEQFF
TGTGCCAGCAGCTTATCCGGTCCGGGGTTAAACAATGAGCAGTTCTTC
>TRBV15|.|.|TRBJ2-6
CATSRGLASGANVLTF
TGTGCCACCAGCAGAGGCTTGGCCTCTGGGGCCAACGTCCTGACTTTC
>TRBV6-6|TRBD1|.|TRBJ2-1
CASRGQLSSYNEQFF
TGTGCCAGCAGGGGACAGCTGAGCTCCTACAATGAGCAGTTCTTC
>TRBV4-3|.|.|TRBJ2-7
CASSQRSGGPYEQYF
TGCGCCAGCAGCCAACGCTCAGGGGGGCCCTACGAGCAGTACTTC
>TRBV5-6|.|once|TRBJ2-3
CASSLLGTVTDTQYF
TGTGCCAGCAGCCTACTCGGGACTGTCACAGATACGCAGTATTTT
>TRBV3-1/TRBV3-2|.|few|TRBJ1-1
CASSRDTRNTEAFF
TGTGCCAGCAGCCGGGACACGCGGAACACTGAAGCTTTCTTT
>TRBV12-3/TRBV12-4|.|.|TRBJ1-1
CASSSTGKTEAFF
TGTGCCAGCAGTTCTACAGGGAAGACTGAAGCTTTCTTT
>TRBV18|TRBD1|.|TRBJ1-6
CASSLRGGQGNSPLHF
TGTGCCAGCTCACTTCGAGGCGGACAGGGGAATTCACCCCTCCACTTT
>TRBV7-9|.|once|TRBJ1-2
CASSPGVINYGYTF
TGTGCCAGCAGCCCCGGGGTAATTAACTATGGCTACACCTTC
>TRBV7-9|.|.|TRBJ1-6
CASSSEILQSPLHF
TGTGCCAGCAGCTCAGAAATTTTACAGTCACCCCTCCACTTT
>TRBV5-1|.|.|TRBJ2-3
CASSLTGFGTDTQYF
TGCGCCAGCAGCTTAACGGGGTTTGGAACAGATACGCAGTATTTT
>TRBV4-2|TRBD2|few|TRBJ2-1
CASSQTGTSGDNEQFF
TGTGCCAGCAGCCAAACCGGGACTAGCGGGGACAATGAGCAGTTCTTC
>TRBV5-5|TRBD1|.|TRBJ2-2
CASAVDRGLGGELFF
TGTGCCAGCGCCGTCGACAGGGGGCTCGGCGGGGAGCTGTTTTTT
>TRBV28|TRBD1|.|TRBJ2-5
CASSLGDRARSTQYF
TGTGCCAGCAGTTTAGGGGACAGGGCAAGATCGACCCAGTACTTC
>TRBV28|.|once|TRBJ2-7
CASSLVGSDYEQYF
TGTGCCAGCAGTTTAGTGGGCTCTGACTACGAGCAGTACTTC
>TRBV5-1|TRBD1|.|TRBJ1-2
CASSLTGGMVGYTF
TGCGCCAGCAGCCTAACAGGGGGAATGGTTGGCTACACCTTC
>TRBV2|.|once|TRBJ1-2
CASTPDSRGYTF
TGTGCCAGCACCCCGGACAGTCGAGGCTACACCTTC
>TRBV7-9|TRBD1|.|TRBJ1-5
CASSLGGQGVQPQHF
TGTGCCAGCAGCTTAGGGGGACAGGGAGTTCAGCCCCAGCATTTT
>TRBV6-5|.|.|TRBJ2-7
CASRKDWAGTYEQYF
TGTGCCAGCAGGAAGGACTGGGCGGGGACCTACGAGCAGTACTTC
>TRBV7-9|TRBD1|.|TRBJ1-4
CASSVPGQANEKLFF
TGTGCCAGCAGCGTCCCGGGACAGGCTAATGAAAAACTGTTTTTT
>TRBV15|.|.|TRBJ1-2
CATSMGRRLYGYTF
TGTGCCACCAGCATGGGGCGGAGACTCTATGGCTACACCTTC
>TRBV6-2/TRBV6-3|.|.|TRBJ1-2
CASSYGRQDFNYGYTF
TGTGCCAGCAGTTATGGGCGACAGGACTTTAACTATGGCTACACCTTC
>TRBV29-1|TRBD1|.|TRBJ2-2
CSVESQGAITGELFF
TGCAGCGTTGAAAGTCAGGGGGCAATCACCGGGGAGCTGTTTTTT
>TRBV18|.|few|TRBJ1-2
CASSPSGGEEGYTF
TGTGCCAGCTCCCCCTCGGGGGGCGAGGAAGGCTACACCTTC
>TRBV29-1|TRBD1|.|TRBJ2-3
CSVEDLSRRGGVDTQYF
TGCAGCGTTGAAGATCTTTCGAGAAGAGGGGGCGTCGATACGCAGTATTTT
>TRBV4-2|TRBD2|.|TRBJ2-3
CASSPPGAGLLGDTQYF
TGTGCCAGCAGCCCCCCGGGAGCGGGGCTTTTGGGAGATACGCAGTATTTT
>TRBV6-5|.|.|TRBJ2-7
CASSRTDYYEQYF
TGTGCCAGCAGTAGGACAGATTACTACGAGCAGTACTTC
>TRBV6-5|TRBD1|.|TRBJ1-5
CASAPRGTGGQPQHF
TGTGCCAGCGCTCCTAGAGGGACAGGGGGCCAGCCCCAGCATTTT
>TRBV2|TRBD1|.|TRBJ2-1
CASRGGQEYYNEQFF
TGTGCCAGCAGGGGGGGACAGGAGTATTACAATGAGCAGTTCTTC
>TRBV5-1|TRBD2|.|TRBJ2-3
CASSFRAGGFTDTQYF
TGCGCCAGCAGCTTCAGGGCGGGGGGGTTCACAGATACGCAGTATTTT
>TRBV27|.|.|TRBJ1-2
CASSSHRPEDGYTF
TGTGCCAGCAGTTCTCACAGGCCAGAAGATGGCTACACCTTC
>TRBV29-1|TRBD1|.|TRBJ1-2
CSVEITGAGYGYTF
TGCAGCGTTGAAATTACAGGGGCTGGCTATGGCTACACCTTC
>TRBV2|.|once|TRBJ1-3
CASSAYGSSGNTIYF
TGTGCCAGCAGTGCCTACGGTTCCTCTGGAAACACCATATATTTT
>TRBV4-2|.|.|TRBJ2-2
CASSQAHYTGELFF
TGTGCCAGCAGCCAAGCGCACTACACCGGGGAGCTGTTTTTT
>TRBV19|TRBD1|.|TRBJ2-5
CASKGIGGGETQYF
TGTGCCAGTAAAGGGATAGGGGGCGGGGAGACCCAGTACTTC
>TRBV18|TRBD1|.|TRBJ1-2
CASSPAGGNGYTF
TGTGCCAGCTCACCAGCAGGGGGTAATGGCTACACCTTC
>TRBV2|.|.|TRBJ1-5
CASSVQGQPQHF
TGTGCCAGCAGCGTACAGGGTCAGCCCCAGCATTTT
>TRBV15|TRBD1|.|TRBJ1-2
CATSRQGARVGGYTF
TGTGCCACCAGCAGACAGGGGGCGCGCGTGGGTGGCTACACCTTC
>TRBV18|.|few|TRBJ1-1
CASSPEGFGAFF
TGTGCCAGCTCACCGGAGGGTTTTGGAGCTTTCTTT
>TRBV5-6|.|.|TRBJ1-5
CASSLYSNQPQHF
TGTGCCAGCAGCTTGTATAGCAATCAGCCCCAGCATTTT
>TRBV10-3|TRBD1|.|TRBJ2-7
CAISAVLGQSDYEQYF
TGTGCCATCAGTGCGGTTCTGGGACAGTCAGACTACGAGCAGTACTTC
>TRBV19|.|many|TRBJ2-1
CASSIGGAYNEQFF
TGTGCCAGTAGTATAGGGGGGGCCTACAATGAGCAGTTCTTC